This is a list of T cell receptor beta chains from one sample in a study of blood T cell repertoires in COVID-19. Method: immunoSEQ multiplex PCR; TCRdb's copy keeps in-frame clones and lacks some. The sample has about 200,000 clones, 80% to 90% seen once. The sample taken for sequencing was peripheral blood. The receptors stem from a man aged 30 to 45 who had recovered from COVID-19. The CDR3 runs from the conserved cysteine through the conserved F or W. D genes are given only for firm matches. The size entry is marked missing in some rows and otherwise reads once, few, many or a size class.

cdr3_aa: CASSRSEGYYGYTF; cdr3_nt: TGTGCCAGTAGTAGGAGCGAAGGCTACTATGGCTACACCTTC; d_call: -; v_call: TRBV19; clone_size: -; j_call: TRBJ1-2
cdr3_aa: CASRKGQGRTKTSPSEHF; cdr3_nt: TGTGCCAGCAGGAAGGGACAGGGCCGGACTAAAACCTCTCCAAGTGAGCATTTT; d_call: TRBD1; v_call: TRBV2; clone_size: -; j_call: TRBJ1-5
cdr3_aa: CASSLEGTGVAQPQHF; cdr3_nt: TGTGCCAGCAGCTTGGAAGGGACAGGGGTAGCTCAGCCCCAGCATTTT; d_call: TRBD1; v_call: TRBV5-5; clone_size: -; j_call: TRBJ1-5
cdr3_aa: CASSQSLGTETQYF; cdr3_nt: TGTGCCAGCAGCCAAAGCCTTGGTACGGAGACCCAGTACTTC; d_call: -; v_call: TRBV3-1/TRBV3-2; clone_size: -; j_call: TRBJ2-5
cdr3_aa: CASSDYRNSYEQYF; cdr3_nt: TGCGCCAGCAGCGATTACAGGAATTCCTACGAGCAGTACTTC; d_call: -; v_call: TRBV5-1; clone_size: -; j_call: TRBJ2-7
cdr3_aa: CASEGGRLNSPLHF; cdr3_nt: TGTGCCAGCGAGGGAGGACGCCTGAATTCACCCCTCCACTTT; d_call: -; v_call: TRBV9; clone_size: -; j_call: TRBJ1-6
cdr3_aa: CASSVVSGGDNEQFF; cdr3_nt: TGTGCCAGCAGCGTAGTTAGCGGGGGGGACAATGAGCAGTTCTTC; d_call: TRBD2; v_call: TRBV9; clone_size: -; j_call: TRBJ2-1
cdr3_aa: CASSIRGQVQGYTF; cdr3_nt: TGTGCCAGTAGTATAAGGGGACAGGTACAGGGCTACACCTTC; d_call: TRBD1; v_call: TRBV19; clone_size: -; j_call: TRBJ1-2
cdr3_aa: CASSIGRNTEAFF; cdr3_nt: TGTGCCAGTAGTATTGGCAGAAACACTGAAGCTTTCTTT; d_call: -; v_call: TRBV19; clone_size: -; j_call: TRBJ1-1
cdr3_aa: CASSAVRGRGTDTQYF; cdr3_nt: TGTGCCAGCAGCGCCGTCCGGGGACGGGGGACAGATACGCAGTATTTT; d_call: -; v_call: TRBV9; clone_size: once; j_call: TRBJ2-3
cdr3_aa: CSAWTGGDQPQHF; cdr3_nt: TGCAGCGCATGGACAGGGGGGGATCAGCCCCAGCATTTT; d_call: TRBD1; v_call: TRBV29-1; clone_size: -; j_call: TRBJ1-5
cdr3_aa: CASTRGGHTDTQYF; cdr3_nt: TGTGCCAGCACCCGGGGGGGGCACACAGATACGCAGTATTTT; d_call: TRBD2; v_call: TRBV6-6; clone_size: -; j_call: TRBJ2-3
cdr3_aa: CASSRYSYEQYF; cdr3_nt: TGTGCCAGCAGCCGGTATTCCTACGAGCAGTACTTC; d_call: -; v_call: TRBV7-8; clone_size: -; j_call: TRBJ2-7
cdr3_aa: CASSRGPVSSGNTIYF; cdr3_nt: TGTGCCAGCTCACGAGGCCCAGTCTCCTCTGGAAACACCATATATTTT; d_call: -; v_call: TRBV18; clone_size: -; j_call: TRBJ1-3
cdr3_aa: CASSVSGDYGYTF; cdr3_nt: TGTGCCAGCAGCGTCTCGGGGGACTATGGCTACACCTTC; d_call: -; v_call: TRBV9; clone_size: -; j_call: TRBJ1-2
cdr3_aa: CATSGQGTGNHQPQHF; cdr3_nt: TGTGCCACTTCCGGACAGGGGACGGGGAACCATCAGCCCCAGCATTTT; d_call: TRBD1; v_call: TRBV15; clone_size: -; j_call: TRBJ1-5
cdr3_aa: CASGGGFYGYTF; cdr3_nt: TGTGCCAGCGGCGGTGGCTTCTATGGCTACACCTTC; d_call: -; v_call: TRBV6-5; clone_size: once; j_call: TRBJ1-2
cdr3_aa: CSAYREIDTEAFF; cdr3_nt: TGCAGCGCTTACAGGGAGATTGACACTGAAGCTTTCTTT; d_call: -; v_call: TRBV29-1; clone_size: few; j_call: TRBJ1-1
cdr3_aa: CASSLPGSHEQYF; cdr3_nt: TGTGCCAGCAGCTTGCCAGGGTCCCACGAGCAGTACTTC; d_call: -; v_call: TRBV7-9; clone_size: -; j_call: TRBJ2-7
cdr3_aa: CASSFLFGGPGTDTQYF; cdr3_nt: TGTGCCAGCAGCTTCTTATTCGGGGGGCCGGGCACAGATACGCAGTATTTT; d_call: -; v_call: TRBV7-6; clone_size: -; j_call: TRBJ2-3
cdr3_aa: CASSLVGAANTEAFF; cdr3_nt: TGTGCCAGCAGCTTAGTCGGTGCGGCGAACACTGAAGCTTTCTTT; d_call: -; v_call: TRBV11-2; clone_size: -; j_call: TRBJ1-1
cdr3_aa: CASSLVGGLNEKLFF; cdr3_nt: TGTGCCAGCAGCTTGGTTGGCGGGTTGAATGAAAAACTGTTTTTT; d_call: -; v_call: TRBV5-4; clone_size: -; j_call: TRBJ1-4
cdr3_aa: CASSQVGGVNEKLFF; cdr3_nt: TGCGCCAGCAGCCAAGTAGGGGGGGTTAATGAAAAACTGTTTTTT; d_call: -; v_call: TRBV4-1; clone_size: -; j_call: TRBJ1-4
cdr3_aa: CASSLYGGRELFF; cdr3_nt: TGTGCCAGCAGCTTGTACGGGGGACGGGAACTGTTTTTT; d_call: -; v_call: TRBV7-8; clone_size: -; j_call: TRBJ1-4
cdr3_aa: CASNGQLNTEAFF; cdr3_nt: TGTGCCAGCAACGGACAGTTGAACACTGAAGCTTTCTTT; d_call: -; v_call: TRBV11-2; clone_size: -; j_call: TRBJ1-1
cdr3_aa: CASSHRGQGSYEQYF; cdr3_nt: TGTGCCAGCAGCCACAGGGGCCAGGGCTCCTACGAGCAGTACTTC; d_call: -; v_call: TRBV3-1/TRBV3-2; clone_size: -; j_call: TRBJ2-7
cdr3_aa: CASSPLGARSDYEQYF; cdr3_nt: TGTGCCAGCAGCCCACTTGGGGCCAGAAGCGACTACGAGCAGTACTTC; d_call: -; v_call: TRBV7-2; clone_size: -; j_call: TRBJ2-7
cdr3_aa: CASSRKSSSRDTEAFF; cdr3_nt: TGCGCCAGCAGCCGAAAATCCTCTTCTCGGGACACTGAAGCTTTCTTT; d_call: -; v_call: TRBV5-1; clone_size: -; j_call: TRBJ1-1
cdr3_aa: CASTDTGGLNEKLFF; cdr3_nt: TGTGCCAGCACCGACACAGGGGGGCTTAATGAAAAACTGTTTTTT; d_call: TRBD1; v_call: TRBV25-1; clone_size: few; j_call: TRBJ1-4
cdr3_aa: CASSQGLNTEAFF; cdr3_nt: TGTGCCAGCAGCCAAGGACTTAACACTGAAGCTTTCTTT; d_call: -; v_call: TRBV3-1/TRBV3-2; clone_size: few; j_call: TRBJ1-1
cdr3_aa: CASSLAGVGTEAFF; cdr3_nt: TGCGCCAGCAGCTTGGCGGGGGTGGGCACTGAAGCTTTCTTT; d_call: -; v_call: TRBV5-1; clone_size: -; j_call: TRBJ1-1
cdr3_aa: CASSSDRALYEQYF; cdr3_nt: TGTGCCAGCAGCTCGGACAGGGCGCTCTACGAGCAGTACTTC; d_call: TRBD1; v_call: TRBV11-2; clone_size: -; j_call: TRBJ2-7
cdr3_aa: CASRTYGSYNEQFF; cdr3_nt: TGTGCCAGCAGAACCTACGGTTCCTACAATGAGCAGTTCTTC; d_call: -; v_call: TRBV6-5; clone_size: -; j_call: TRBJ2-1
cdr3_aa: CASSGGTDPFLETQYF; cdr3_nt: TGTGCCAGCAGTGGAGGGACTGACCCCTTCCTAGAGACCCAGTACTTC; d_call: -; v_call: TRBV6-1; clone_size: -; j_call: TRBJ2-5
cdr3_aa: CATSRSPGGTDEQFF; cdr3_nt: TGTGCCACCAGCAGATCCCCGGGGGGTACAGATGAGCAGTTCTTC; d_call: TRBD2; v_call: TRBV15; clone_size: -; j_call: TRBJ2-1
cdr3_aa: CASCEGQGNYGYTF; cdr3_nt: TGCGCCAGCTGCGAGGGACAGGGAAACTATGGCTACACCTTC; d_call: TRBD1; v_call: TRBV5-1; clone_size: -; j_call: TRBJ1-2
cdr3_aa: CASSQERGREAFF; cdr3_nt: TGTGCCAGCAGCCAAGAGAGGGGGCGGGAAGCTTTCTTT; d_call: TRBD1; v_call: TRBV14; clone_size: -; j_call: TRBJ1-1
cdr3_aa: CASSEYRCGYTF; cdr3_nt: TGTGCCAGCAGTGAATACAGGTGTGGCTACACCTTC; d_call: -; v_call: TRBV6-4; clone_size: -; j_call: TRBJ1-2
cdr3_aa: CASSPRTSPETQYF; cdr3_nt: TGTGCCAGCAGCCCCCGGACTAGTCCGGAGACCCAGTACTTC; d_call: TRBD2; v_call: TRBV9; clone_size: -; j_call: TRBJ2-5
cdr3_aa: CASSLGETGIAFF; cdr3_nt: TGTGCCAGCAGCTTAGGGGAGACAGGGATAGCTTTCTTT; d_call: TRBD1; v_call: TRBV7-9; clone_size: few; j_call: TRBJ1-1